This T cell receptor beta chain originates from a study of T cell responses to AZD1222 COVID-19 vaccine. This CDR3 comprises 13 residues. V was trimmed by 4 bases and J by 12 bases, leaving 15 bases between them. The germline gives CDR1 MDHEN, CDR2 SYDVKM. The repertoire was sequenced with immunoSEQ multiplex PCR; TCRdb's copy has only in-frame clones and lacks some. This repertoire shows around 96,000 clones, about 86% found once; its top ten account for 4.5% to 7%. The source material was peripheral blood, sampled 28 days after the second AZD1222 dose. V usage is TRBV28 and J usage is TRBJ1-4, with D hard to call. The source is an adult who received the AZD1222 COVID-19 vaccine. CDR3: CASSSQPVYQLFF. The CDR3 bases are TGTGCCAGCAGTTCCCAACCAGTGTACCAACTGTTTTTT. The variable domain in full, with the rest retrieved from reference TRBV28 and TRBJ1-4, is DVKVTQSSRYLVKRTGEKVFLECVQDMDHENMFWYRQDPGLGLRLIYFSYDVKMKEKGDIPEGYSVSREKKERFSLILESASTNQTSMYLCASSSQPVYQLFFGSGTQLSVL.